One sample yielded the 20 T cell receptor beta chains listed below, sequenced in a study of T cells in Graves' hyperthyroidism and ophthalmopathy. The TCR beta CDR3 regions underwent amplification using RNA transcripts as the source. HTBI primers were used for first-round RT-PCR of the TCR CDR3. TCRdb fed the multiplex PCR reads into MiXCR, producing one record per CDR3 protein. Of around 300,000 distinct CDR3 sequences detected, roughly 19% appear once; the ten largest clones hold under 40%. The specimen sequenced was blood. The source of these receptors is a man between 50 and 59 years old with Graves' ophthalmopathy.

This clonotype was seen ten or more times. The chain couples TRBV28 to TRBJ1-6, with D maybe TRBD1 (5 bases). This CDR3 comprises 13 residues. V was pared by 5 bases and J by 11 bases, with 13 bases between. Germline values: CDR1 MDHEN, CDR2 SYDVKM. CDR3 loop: CASSPGGRTPLHF. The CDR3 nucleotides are TGTGCCAGCAGTCCCGGGGGGAGGACACCCCTCCACTTT.

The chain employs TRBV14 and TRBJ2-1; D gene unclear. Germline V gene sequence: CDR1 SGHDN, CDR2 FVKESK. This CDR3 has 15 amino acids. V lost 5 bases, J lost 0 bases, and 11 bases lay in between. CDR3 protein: CASSYYPGSYNEQFF. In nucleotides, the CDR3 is TGTGCCAGCAGCTATTACCCCGGCTCCTACAATGAGCAGTTCTTC.

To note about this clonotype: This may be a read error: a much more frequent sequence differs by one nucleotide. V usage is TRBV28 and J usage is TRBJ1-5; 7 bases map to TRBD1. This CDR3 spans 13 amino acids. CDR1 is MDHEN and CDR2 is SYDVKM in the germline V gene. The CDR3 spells CVSTDRVDQPQHF. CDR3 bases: TGTGTCAGCACCGACAGGGTCGATCAGCCCCAGCATTTT.

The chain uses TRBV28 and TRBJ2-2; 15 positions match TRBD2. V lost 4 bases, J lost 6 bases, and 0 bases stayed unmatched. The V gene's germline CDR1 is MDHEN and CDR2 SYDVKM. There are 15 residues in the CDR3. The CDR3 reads CASSWTSGRAGELFF. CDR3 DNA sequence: TGTGCCAGCAGTTGGACTAGCGGGAGGGCCGGGGAGCTGTTTTTT. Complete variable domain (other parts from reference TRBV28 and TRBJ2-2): DVKVTQSSRYLVKRTGEKVFLECVQDMDHENMFWYRQDPGLGLRLIYFSYDVKMKEKGDIPEGYSVSREKKERFSLILESASTNQTSMYLCASSWTSGRAGELFFGEGSRLTVL.

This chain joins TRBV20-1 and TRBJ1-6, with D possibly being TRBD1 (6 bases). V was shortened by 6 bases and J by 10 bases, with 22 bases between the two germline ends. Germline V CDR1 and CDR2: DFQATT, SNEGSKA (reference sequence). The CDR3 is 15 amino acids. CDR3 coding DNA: TGCAGTGCCCAAAGTGCGGGGGCCCTTGGGTCACCCCTCCACTTT. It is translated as CSAQSAGALGSPLHF.

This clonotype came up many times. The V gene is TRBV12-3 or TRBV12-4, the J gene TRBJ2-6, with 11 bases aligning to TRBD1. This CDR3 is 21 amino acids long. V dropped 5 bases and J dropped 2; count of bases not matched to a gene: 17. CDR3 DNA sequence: TGTGCCAGCAGTAGTATGCCCCGTTTCGGACAGGGGGCTACTGGGGCCAACGTCCTGACTTTC. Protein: CASSSMPRFGQGATGANVLTF.

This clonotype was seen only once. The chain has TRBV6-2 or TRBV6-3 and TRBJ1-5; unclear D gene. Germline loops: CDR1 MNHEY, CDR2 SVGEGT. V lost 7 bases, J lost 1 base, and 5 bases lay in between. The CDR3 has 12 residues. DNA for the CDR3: TGTGCCAGCAAGGCGAGCAATCAGCCCCAGCATTTT. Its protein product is CASKASNQPQHF.

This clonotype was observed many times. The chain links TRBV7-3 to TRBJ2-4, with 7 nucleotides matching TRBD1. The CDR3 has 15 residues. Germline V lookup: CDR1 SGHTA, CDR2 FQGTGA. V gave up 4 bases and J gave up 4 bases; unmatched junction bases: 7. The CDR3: CASSYPRDRKNIQYF. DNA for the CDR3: TGTGCCAGCAGCTACCCCCGGGACAGAAAAAACATTCAGTACTTC.

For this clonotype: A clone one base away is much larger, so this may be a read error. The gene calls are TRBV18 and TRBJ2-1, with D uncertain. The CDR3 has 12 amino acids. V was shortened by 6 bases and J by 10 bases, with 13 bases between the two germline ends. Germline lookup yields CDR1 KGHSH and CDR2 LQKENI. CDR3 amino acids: CASSVTELEQFF. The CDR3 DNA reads TGTGCCAGCTCCGTAACAGAGCTCGAGCAGTTCTTC.

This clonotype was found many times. CDR3 sequence reads: CSARSPSGFSDTQYF. The CDR3 DNA is TGCAGTGCCCGAAGTCCTAGCGGGTTCTCAGATACGCAGTATTTT. This chain joins TRBV20-1 and TRBJ2-3, with TRBD2 matching 8 bases. CDR1 is DFQATT and CDR2 is SNEGSKA in the germline V gene (reference sequence). The CDR3 has 15 residues. Trimming cost V 6 bases and J 4 bases; bases outside gene matches: 12.

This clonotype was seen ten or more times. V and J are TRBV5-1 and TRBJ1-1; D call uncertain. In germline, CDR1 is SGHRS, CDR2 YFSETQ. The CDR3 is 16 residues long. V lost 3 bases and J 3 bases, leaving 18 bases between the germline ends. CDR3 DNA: TGCGCCAGCAGCTCCATACCGGGCCGCGGGGACACTGAAGCTTTCTTT. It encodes CASSSIPGRGDTEAFF.

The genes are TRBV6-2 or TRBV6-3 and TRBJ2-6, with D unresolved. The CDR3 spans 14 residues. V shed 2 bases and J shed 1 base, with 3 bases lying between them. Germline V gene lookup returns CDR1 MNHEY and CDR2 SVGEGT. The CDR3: CASSYGSGANVLTF. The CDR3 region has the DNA TGTGCCAGCAGTTACGGTTCTGGGGCCAACGTCCTGACTTTC.

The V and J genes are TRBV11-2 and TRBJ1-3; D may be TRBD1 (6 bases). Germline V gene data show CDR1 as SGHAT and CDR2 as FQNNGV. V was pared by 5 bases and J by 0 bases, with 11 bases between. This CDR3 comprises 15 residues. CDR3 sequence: CASSPGTYSGNTIYF. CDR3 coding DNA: TGTGCCAGCAGCCCGGGGACATACTCTGGAAACACCATATATTTT.

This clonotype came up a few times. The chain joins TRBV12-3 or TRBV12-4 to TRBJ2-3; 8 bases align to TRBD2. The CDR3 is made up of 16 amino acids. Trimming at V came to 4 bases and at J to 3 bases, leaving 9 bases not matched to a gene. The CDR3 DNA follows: TGTGCCAGCAGTTATCCCCTCGGGGGGGGAACAGATACGCAGTATTTT. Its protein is CASSYPLGGGTDTQYF.

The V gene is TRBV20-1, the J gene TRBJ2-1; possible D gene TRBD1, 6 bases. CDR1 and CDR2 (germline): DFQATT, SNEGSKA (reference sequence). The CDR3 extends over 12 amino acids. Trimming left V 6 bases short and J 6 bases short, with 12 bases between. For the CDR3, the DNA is TGCAGTGCCGAGGACAGCCCCAATGAGCAGTTCTTC. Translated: CSAEDSPNEQFF.

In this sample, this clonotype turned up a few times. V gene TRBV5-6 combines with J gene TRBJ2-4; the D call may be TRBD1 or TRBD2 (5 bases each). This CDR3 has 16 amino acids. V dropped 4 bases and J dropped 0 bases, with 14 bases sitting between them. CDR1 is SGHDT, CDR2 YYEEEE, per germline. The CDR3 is CASSGARGLAKNIQYF. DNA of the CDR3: TGTGCCAGCAGCGGGGCCCGAGGACTAGCCAAAAACATTCAGTACTTC.

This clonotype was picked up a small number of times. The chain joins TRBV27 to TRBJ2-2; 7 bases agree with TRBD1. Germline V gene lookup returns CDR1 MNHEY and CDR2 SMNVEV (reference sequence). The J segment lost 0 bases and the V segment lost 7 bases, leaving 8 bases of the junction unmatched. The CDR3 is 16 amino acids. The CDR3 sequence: CASNLGGLSNTGELFF. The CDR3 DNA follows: TGTGCCAGCAATCTAGGGGGCCTTTCGAACACCGGGGAGCTGTTTTTT.

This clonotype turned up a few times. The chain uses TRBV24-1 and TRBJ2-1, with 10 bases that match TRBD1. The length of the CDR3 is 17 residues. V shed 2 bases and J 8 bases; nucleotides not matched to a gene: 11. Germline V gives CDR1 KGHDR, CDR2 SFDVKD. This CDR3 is CATSDSGGGQGLDEQFF. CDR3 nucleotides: TGTGCCACCAGTGATTCGGGAGGGGGACAGGGGCTCGATGAGCAGTTCTTC.

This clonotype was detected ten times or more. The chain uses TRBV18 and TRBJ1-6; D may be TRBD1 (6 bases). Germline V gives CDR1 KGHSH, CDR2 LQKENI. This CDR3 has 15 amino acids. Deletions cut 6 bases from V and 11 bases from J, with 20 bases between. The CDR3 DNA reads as TGTGCCAGCTCGCCTGGACAGCTACGAGACACACCCCTCCACTTT. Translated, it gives CASSPGQLRDTPLHF.

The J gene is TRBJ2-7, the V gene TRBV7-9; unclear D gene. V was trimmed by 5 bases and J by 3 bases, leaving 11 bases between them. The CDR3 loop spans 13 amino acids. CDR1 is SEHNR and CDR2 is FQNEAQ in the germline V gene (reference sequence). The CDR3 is CASSPVRFYEQYF. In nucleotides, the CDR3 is TGTGCCAGCAGCCCCGTAAGATTCTACGAGCAGTACTTC.